The 11 T cell receptor beta chains presented below share a single source sample, sequenced in a study of blood T cell repertoires in COVID-19. TCRdb's copy holds only in-frame clones and misses some; the assay was immunoSEQ multiplex PCR. The repertoire holds about 47,000 clones, with 81% as singletons. Source material: peripheral blood. These receptor sequences come from a woman older than 75 with COVID-19, enrolled during active disease.

A word on this clone: This same CDR3 is encoded by further DNA sequences in the sample. The gene calls are TRBV5-4 and TRBJ2-5; 11 bases fit TRBD2. The germline gives CDR1 SGHNT, CDR2 YYREEE (reference sequence). Trimming cost V 2 bases and J 5 bases; bases outside gene matches: 2. The CDR3 is 14 amino acids. In DNA form, the CDR3 reads TGTGCCAGCAGCTTCCTAGCGGGAGGTGAGACCCAGTACTTC. Residues: CASSFLAGGETQYF.

The chain links TRBV7-9 to TRBJ2-7, with 9 bases matching TRBD2. CDR1 SEHNR and CDR2 FQNEAQ come from the germline V gene (reference sequence). The length of the CDR3 is 14 residues. V lost 2 bases, J lost 11 bases, and 10 bases stayed unmatched. CDR3 residues: CASSLSIAGDQKYF. The CDR3 coding sequence is TGTGCCAGCAGCTTAAGTATAGCGGGAGATCAGAAGTACTTC.

The chain carries TRBV5-1 and TRBJ2-7; 9 bases match TRBD1. CDR1 and CDR2 from the germline V gene are SGHRS and YFSETQ. V was clipped by 3 bases and J by 3 bases; unmatched bases: 4. This CDR3 comprises 14 residues. CDR3 DNA: TGCGCCAGCAGCTCACAGGGGGCTTACTACGAGCAGTACTTC. The encoded protein is CASSSQGAYYEQYF.

The rearrangement links TRBV23-1 to TRBJ1-5; a weak D match, TRBD1 (5 bases). TRBV23-1 is identified as an open reading frame with a role that is uncertain. Trimming cost V 2 bases and J 7 bases, with 21 bases left between them. The CDR3 runs to 17 residues. The CDR3 sequence is CASSQPNGRQLEQPQHF. The CDR3 DNA follows: TGCGCCAGCAGTCAACCAAATGGGCGACAGCTCGAACAGCCCCAGCATTTT.

The gene calls are TRBV5-6 and TRBJ2-1; no firm D call. From germline, CDR1 is SGHDT and CDR2 YYEEEE. Trimming removed 2 bases at V and 0 bases at J, with 12 bases between. The CDR3 sequence is 16 residues long. The CDR3: CASSFYALSSYNEQFF. CDR3 coding DNA: TGTGCCAGCAGCTTCTATGCGCTGAGCTCCTACAATGAGCAGTTCTTC.

The rearrangement links TRBV28 to TRBJ2-5, with 13 bases matching TRBD2. CDR1 and CDR2 from the germline V gene are MDHEN and SYDVKM. Unmatched junction bases numbered 7, after V lost 5 bases and J lost 7 bases. This CDR3 is 15 amino acids long. Here the CDR3 DNA reads TGTGCCAGCAGTCCACTAGCGGGAGGGCTAGGGACCCAGTACTTC. Protein: CASSPLAGGLGTQYF.

The V call is TRBV3-1 (or the pseudogene TRBV3-2), the J call TRBJ1-2; 12 bases map to TRBD1. The V segment lost 0 bases and the J segment 7 bases; nucleotides outside the gene matches: 3. CDR1 is LGHDT, CDR2 YNNKEL, per germline (reference sequence). This CDR3 has 15 residues. DNA for the CDR3: TGTGCCAGCAGCCAAGAAGGGACAGGGGGCGGTGGCTACACCTTC. It specifies CASSQEGTGGGGYTF.

The gene calls are TRBV20-1 and TRBJ2-6, with D unclear. The CDR3 totals 12 residues. Germline lookup yields CDR1 DFQATT and CDR2 SNEGSKA (reference sequence). With 3 bases removed from V and 4 bases from J, the gap between germline ends came to 4 bases. CDR3 coding DNA: TGCAGTGCTAGTCTGGGGGCCAACGTCCTGACTTTC. It is translated as CSASLGANVLTF.

This rearrangement joins TRBV28 to TRBJ2-5; the match to TRBD2 covers 10 bases. The ends lost 1 base at V and 6 bases at J; junction bases unmatched: 11. Germline V gene lookup returns CDR1 MDHEN and CDR2 SYDVKM. The CDR3 sequence is 17 residues long. CDR3 coding DNA: TGTGCCAGCAGTTTATTGCTAGCGGGAGTGTCTGGAAAGACCCAGTACTTC. This sequence encodes CASSLLLAGVSGKTQYF.

The chain has TRBV19 and TRBJ2-1, with 7 bases identical to TRBD2. This CDR3 contains 14 residues. With 9 bases clipped from V and 8 bases from J, the junction kept 13 bases outside the gene matches. CDR1 and CDR2 (germline): LNHDA, SQIVND (reference sequence). The CDR3 DNA is TGTGCCAGCCGTCCTAGCGGAGGGGTAGATGAGCAGTTCTTC. This translates into CASRPSGGVDEQFF. Variable domain in full (rest from reference TRBV19 and TRBJ2-1): DGGITQSPKYLFRKEGQNVTLSCEQNLNHDAMYWYRQDPGQGLRLIYYSQIVNDFQKGDIAEGYSVSREKKESFPLTVTSAQKNPTAFYLCASRPSGGVDEQFFGPGTRLTVL.

This chain uses TRBV19 with TRBJ2-3, with TRBD2 matching over 14 bases. Germline V gene sequence: CDR1 LNHDA, CDR2 SQIVND (reference sequence). The CDR3 contains 14 residues. J lost 6 bases, V lost 5 bases, and 1 base had no gene match. The CDR3 sequence: CASSRTSGGDTQYF. The CDR3 DNA is TGTGCCAGTAGTCGGACTAGCGGGGGGGATACGCAGTATTTT.